This is a list of T cell receptor beta chains from one sample in a study of blood T cell repertoires in COVID-19. Clones were read by immunoSEQ multiplex PCR, and TCRdb kept only the in-frame ones, dropping some. Counted here are 250,000 to 350,000 clones, 70% to 90% occurring once; the ten biggest clones make up approximately 2%. The material sequenced was PBMCs or T cells enriched from blood (not recorded which). The receptors were gathered from a woman in her fifties or sixties in a cohort exposed to, infected with or recovered from COVID-19 (not recorded which). CDR3s include the opening cysteine and the closing phenylalanine or tryptophan.

V: TRBV5-6; CDR3: CASSLGRLSNYGYTF
V: TRBV6-5; CDR3: CASSTGGAGTGELFF
V: TRBV5-6; CDR3: CASSLGRDYNEQFF
V: TRBV5-4; CDR3: CASSLGTGAYNEQFF
V: TRBV25-1; CDR3: CASSRTGATGELFF
V: TRBV5-1; CDR3: CASTSGRAGYNEQFF
V: TRBV6-5; CDR3: CASSRTRTADYGYTF
V: TRBV3-1/TRBV3-2; CDR3: CASKQGAYNEQFF
V: TRBV25-1; CDR3: CASSEGGWGVYGYTF
V: TRBV19; CDR3: CASSPRGRGEKLFF
V: TRBV28; CDR3: CASSRSGRTDTQYF
V: TRBV3-1/TRBV3-2; CDR3: CASSQVGQGASGYTF
V: TRBV20-1; CDR3: CSASPYEQYF
V: TRBV5-1; CDR3: CASSLRGGNTEAFF
V: TRBV6-2/TRBV6-3; CDR3: CASSYPSRVYSYEQYF
V: TRBV5-4; CDR3: CASSLGQGAKSGNTIYF
V: TRBV25-1; CDR3: CASSDPSLRNEKLFF
V: TRBV7-2; CDR3: CASSLQAGITDTQYF
V: TRBV9; CDR3: CASSGAQGANYGYTF
V: TRBV7-2; CDR3: CASSLSRSPNTEAFF
V: TRBV2; CDR3: CASSEASGEDTQYF
V: TRBV5-4; CDR3: CASSFQGAEETQYF
V: TRBV21-1; CDR3: CASSKAERGSLSGNTIYF
V: TRBV5-8; CDR3: CASSWGELAGGPAKNIQYF
V: TRBV28; CDR3: CASSSPGGSINSPLHF
V: TRBV28; CDR3: CASSSGSRTGDIYGYTF
V: TRBV28; CDR3: CASSTTSEDNEQFF